This TCR beta chain was captured in a study of cytomegalovirus exposure and HLA in healthy donors. Whole-study context: The Caucasian-associated ancestry cluster held roughly 81% of some 420 genotyped donors.

PCR used 60 Vbeta primers and 13 Jbeta primers. In the authors' methods: An analysis performed later counted 60 million to 90 million unique TCR beta chains (roughly 11 million of them shared). Libraries were prepared by immunoSEQ multiplex PCR; TCRdb keeps only in-frame clonotypes and omits some of them. That table furnishes V, J and clone size, whereas the DNA furnished D and trimming. The table records 80,000 to 100,000 clones, roughly 74% of them present only once. The V gene lost 8 bases and the J gene lost 0 bases, with 18 bases spanning the gap. The CDR3 sequence is 16 residues long. Per germline, CDR1 MRHNA and CDR2 SNTAGT.

This sequence joins TRBV6-4 and TRBJ2-3; possibly TRBD2 for D (6 bases). What was sequenced was PBMCs. The source is a woman between 18 and 29 years old in good health and CMV-seropositive. The CDR3 loop reads CASAPSAAGSTDTQYF. The DNA for the CDR3 is TGTGCCAGCGCCCCCTCGGCAGCGGGCAGCACAGATACGCAGTATTTT.